This TCR beta chain was profiled in a study of cytomegalovirus exposure and HLA in healthy donors. The sample holds a few counts of this clone. Researchers ran the PCR with 60 Vbeta and 13 Jbeta primers. TCRdb's copy holds only in-frame clones and misses some; the assay was immunoSEQ multiplex PCR. The table has roughly 200,000 clones, over 75% seen once. Sequenced input: PBMCs. This receptor was obtained from a woman in her forties or fifties in good health and CMV-seronegative.

CDR3 DNA: TGCGCCAGCAGTGGAACGGACAGGGGCAATCAGCCCCAGCATTTT. It specifies CASSGTDRGNQPQHF. The V gene is TRBV10-2, the J gene TRBJ1-5, with TRBD1 identical over 8 bases. Germline lookup yields CDR1 WSHSY and CDR2 SAAADI. Trimming at V came to 4 bases and at J to 2 bases, leaving 4 bases not matched to a gene. The CDR3 contains 15 residues.